The clone carrying this T cell receptor delta chain was detected ten times or more. TCRdb re-called clones from the multiplex PCR reads using CATT. The table includes 75,000 to 95,000 delta-chain clones, roughly 0.98% detected once. These data belong to a study of γδ T cells in repeated Plasmodium falciparum infection. Study-wide background: Donors were malaria-exposed Malian children or age- and gender-matched Australian children. Donors had four controlled P. falciparum NF54 infections over roughly 610 days.

Vgamma9/Vdelta2+ and Vdelta2-negative gammadelta T cells were flow-sorted from PBMC for bulk sequencing. V was clipped by 1 base and J by 4 bases; unmatched bases: 29. This CDR3 comprises 23 residues. CDR1 and CDR2 (germline): TSWWSYY, QGS. This rearrangement joins TRDV1 to TRDJ1, with 8 positions matching TRDD3. Sequenced input: gamma-delta T cells from blood. This TCR came from a pool of human donors (malaria-infected and uninfected, not separated). CDR3 nucleotides: TGTGCTCTTGGGGAACGTGTCGGATTTGCCGGTCCCTTGCCCCTGGGGGACGTCGATAAACTCATCTTT. Translated: CALGERVGFAGPLPLGDVDKLIF.